This T cell receptor beta chain emerged from a study of regulatory T cells in long-lasting Graves disease. Arm-PCR with iRepertoire HTBI primers amplified the CDR3 regions for these TCR beta libraries. Original processing notes: Sequenced samples collectively carried roughly 60 TRBV and 14 TRBJ segments. Via MiXCR, TCRdb re-called the multiplex PCR reads, giving one row per CDR3 protein. For this entry, the V and J calls and clone size follow TCRdb and not the study's own pipeline. Counted here are approximately 300,000 distinct CDR3 sequences, 15% to 20% occurring once; the ten biggest clones make up less than 45%. The sample holds many counts of this clonotype. The germline V gene encodes CDR1 MDHEN and CDR2 SYDVKM. V was shortened by 1 base and J by 3 bases, with 9 bases between the two germline ends. There are 15 residues in the CDR3. Time point given: newly diagnosed GD, antithyroid drugs for less than 3 months. There was RNA extracted from PBMCs, and the TCR library was made from it.

The chain is built from TRBV28 and TRBJ2-2, with D tentatively TRBD1 or TRBD2 (5 bases each). The TCR originated in a female donor with Graves disease. The sample consisted of peripheral blood mononuclear cells (PBMCs), taken at new diagnosis, from a patient treated with antithyroid drugs. CDR3 DNA: TGTGCCAGCAGTTTATTAACGGGACACACCGGGGAGCTGTTTTTT. This sequence encodes CASSLLTGHTGELFF. Full variable domain (remainder filled in from reference TRBV28 and TRBJ2-2): DVKVTQSSRYLVKRTGEKVFLECVQDMDHENMFWYRQDPGLGLRLIYFSYDVKMKEKGDIPEGYSVSREKKERFSLILESASTNQTSMYLCASSLLTGHTGELFFGEGSRLTVL.